Given below is one T cell receptor beta chain in context. These data originate in a study of early T cells in non-severe SARS-CoV-2 infection. Trimming took 2 bases from V and 5 from J, leaving 15 bases between them. The CDR3 totals 15 residues. From the 5' RACE reads, TCRdb called clonotypes with MiXCR, one entry per CDR3 protein. The sample contains 20,000 to 25,000 distinct CDR3 sequences, roughly 4.7% of which appear only once. This receptor was taken from an adult who was a healthcare worker with PCR-confirmed SARS-CoV-2 infection or an uninfected control (not recorded which). The sequenced sample consisted of whole blood. The chain has TRBV12-3 or TRBV12-4 and TRBJ2-5; D is ambiguous. CDR3 bases: TGTGCCAGCAGTTTAAGGTTAGGCAGGACGGAGACCCAGTACTTC. Its translation is CASSLRLGRTETQYF.